The clone carrying this T cell receptor beta chain was observed a handful of times. TCRdb used MiXCR to reprocess the reads, holding one entry per CDR3 protein. The sample holds 9,000 to 9,500 distinct CDR3 sequences; around 20% are singletons and the top ten take 5.4%. The sample is drawn from a study of liver allograft versus peripheral blood T cells. In the study overall: Comparing T cell receptor repertoires in transplanted livers with those in recipients' peripheral blood was part of the design.

The CDR3 consists of 11 residues. With 6 bases removed from V and 1 base from J, the gap between germline ends came to 3 bases. Per the germline V gene, CDR1 is SGHDN and CDR2 is FVKESK. The sequence was obtained from a human patient who had a liver transplant. The graft donor may account for some of the T cells. V and J are TRBV14 and TRBJ2-5, with D hard to call. CDR3 in DNA: TGTGCCAGCAGTTTCCAAGAGACCCAGTACTTC. Its protein is CASSFQETQYF. Using reference TRBV14 and TRBJ2-5 for the parts outside the CDR3, the full variable domain is EAGVTQFPSHSVIEKGQTVTLRCDPISGHDNLYWYRRVMGKEIKFLLHFVKESKQDESGMPNNRFLAERTGGTYSTLKVQPAELEDSGVYFCASSFQETQYFGPGTRLLVL.